Shown below are 9 T cell receptor beta chains from a single sample sequenced in a study of regulatory T cells in long-lasting Graves disease. Time point denoted: newly diagnosed GD, antithyroid drugs for less than 3 months. RNA isolated from PBMCs was used to make the TCR library. In building TCR beta libraries, iRepertoire HTBI primers were used together with Arm-PCR of CDR3 regions. Each CDR3 protein gets one entry after TCRdb re-called the multiplex PCR reads with MiXCR. Here the sample spans roughly 360,000 distinct CDR3 sequences, 12% being singletons. These data were also filed under a second study, of T cells in Graves' hyperthyroidism and ophthalmopathy.

The specimen was peripheral blood mononuclear cells (PBMCs), collected at new diagnosis, from a patient treated with antithyroid drugs. These receptors came from a woman between 18 and 29 years old with Graves disease.

The genes are TRBV7-9 and TRBJ1-5; 10 bases fit TRBD1. This CDR3 is 17 amino acids long. J gave up 3 bases and V 5 bases, and 10 bases lay outside the gene matches. Germline CDR1 is SEHNR and CDR2 is FQNEAQ (reference sequence). CDR3 amino acids: CASSRPRGQGNNQPQHF. The DNA of the CDR3 is TGTGCCAGCAGCAGACCCCGGGGACAGGGGAACAATCAGCCCCAGCATTTT.

This clonotype was detected ten times or more. The chain carries TRBV5-1 and TRBJ2-1; perhaps TRBD2 as D (5 bases). The germline gives CDR1 SGHRS, CDR2 YFSETQ. V gave up 4 bases and J gave up 9 bases, with 11 bases separating them. This CDR3 region has 12 residues. The CDR3 region is CASSARSGEQFF. CDR3 DNA sequence: TGCGCCAGCAGCGCCCGGAGCGGTGAGCAGTTCTTC.

Regarding this clonotype: Given a much more abundant clone one base away, this may be a read error. The chain employs TRBV6-4 and TRBJ2-1; TRBD2 aligns across 10 bases. The junction had 14 bases not matched to a gene; V was cut back by 7 bases and J by 8 bases. CDR1 MRHNA and CDR2 SNTAGT come from the germline V gene. The CDR3 loop spans 16 amino acids. The CDR3 protein is CASTLTASGSFDEQFF. The CDR3 region has the DNA TGTGCCAGCACCCTCACGGCTAGCGGGAGTTTCGATGAGCAGTTCTTC.

Many counts were recorded for this clonotype. This chain joins TRBV12-3 or TRBV12-4 and TRBJ2-7; TRBD1 agrees at 7 bases. The ends lost 2 bases at V and 5 bases at J; junction bases unmatched: 3. The CDR3 runs 13 residues. CDR3 bases: TGTGCCAGCAGTTTAACAGGGGCCCACGAGCAGTACGTC. Translated, it gives CASSLTGAHEQYV.

The table lists this clonotype with many counts. CDR3 bases: TGTGCCAGCAGCTTAGCGTCTGGTCGGTACGAGCAGTACGTC. Amino acid sequence: CASSLASGRYEQYV. The chain couples TRBV7-2 to TRBJ2-7; the D is unclear. The CDR3 contains 14 residues. CDR1 is SGHTA, CDR2 FQGNSA, per germline. Trimming removed 0 bases at V and 4 bases at J, with 10 bases between.

The chain links TRBV2 to TRBJ2-5; 9 nucleotides match TRBD2. Germline CDR1 SNHLY, CDR2 FYNNEI. Trimming took 3 bases from V and 1 from J; bases not matched to a gene: 6. This CDR3 contains 16 residues. CDR3: CASSEGSGGPQETQYF. Here the CDR3 DNA reads TGTGCCAGCAGTGAGGGTAGCGGGGGCCCCCAAGAGACCCAGTACTTC.

This clonotype was observed a few times. With a much larger clone just one base away, this may be a read error. Since the CDR3 does not end with the conserved phenylalanine or tryptophan, this likely comes from a read error. The J gene is TRBJ1-4, the V gene TRBV12-3 or TRBV12-4; D is undetermined. CDR3 size: 13 residues. Trimming left V 8 bases short and J 4 bases short, with 11 bases between. CDR3 residues: CASSGRNNEKLFL. The CDR3 DNA reads TGTGCCAGCTCAGGACGGAATAATGAAAAACTGTTTCTT.

This clonotype was observed at least ten times. The rearrangement links TRBV24-1 to TRBJ1-1; tentatively, D is TRBD1 (5 bases). Looked up from germline, CDR1 is KGHDR and CDR2 is SFDVKD. This CDR3 contains 17 residues. V was clipped by 0 bases and J by 1 base, with 14 bases between them. This chain's CDR3 is CATSDLRGLGRNTEAFF. The CDR3 bases are TGTGCCACCAGTGATTTGAGGGGCCTCGGGAGGAACACTGAAGCTTTCTTT.

This clonotype was found a few times. The V and J genes are TRBV20-1 and TRBJ2-2, with D uncertain. The V gene's germline CDR1 is DFQATT and CDR2 SNEGSKA (reference sequence). Trimming removed 2 bases from V and 4 bases from J, with 14 bases in between. The CDR3 totals 15 residues. For the CDR3, the DNA is TGCAGTGCTAGACCCCCGAAAGGTCCCACCGGGGAGCTGTTTTTT. Encoded protein: CSARPPKGPTGELFF.